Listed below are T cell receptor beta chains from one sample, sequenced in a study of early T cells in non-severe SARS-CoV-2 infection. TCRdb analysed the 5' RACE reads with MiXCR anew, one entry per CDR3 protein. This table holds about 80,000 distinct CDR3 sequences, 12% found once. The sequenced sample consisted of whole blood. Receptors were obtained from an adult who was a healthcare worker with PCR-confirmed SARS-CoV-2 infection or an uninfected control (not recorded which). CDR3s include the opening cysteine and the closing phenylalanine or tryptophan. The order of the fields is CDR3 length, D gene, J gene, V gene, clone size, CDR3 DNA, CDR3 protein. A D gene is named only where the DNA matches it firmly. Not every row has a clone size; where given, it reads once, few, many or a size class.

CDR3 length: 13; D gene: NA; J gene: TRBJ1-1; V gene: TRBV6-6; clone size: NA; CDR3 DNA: TGTGCCAGCAGTAGTGGTCCCGGCGACGAAGCTTTCTTT; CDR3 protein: CASSSGPGDEAFF
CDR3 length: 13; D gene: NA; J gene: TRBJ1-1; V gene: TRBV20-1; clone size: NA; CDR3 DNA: TGCAGTGCGGGTCACATAAAGAACACTGAAGCTTTCTTT; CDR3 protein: CSAGHIKNTEAFF
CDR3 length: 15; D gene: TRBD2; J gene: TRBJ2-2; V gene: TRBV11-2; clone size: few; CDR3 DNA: TGTGCCAGCAGCTTCCGGGGGGACCACACCGGGGAGCTGTTTTTT; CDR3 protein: CASSFRGDHTGELFF
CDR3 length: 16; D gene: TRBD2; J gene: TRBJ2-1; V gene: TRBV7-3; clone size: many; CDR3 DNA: TGTGCCAGCAGCTTAGTTAGCGGGAAACAATACAATGAGCAGTTCTTC; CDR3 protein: CASSLVSGKQYNEQFF
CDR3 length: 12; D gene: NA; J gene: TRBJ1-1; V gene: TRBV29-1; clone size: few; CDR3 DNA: TGCAGCGCTGGACAGCCGTATACTGAAGCTTTCTTT; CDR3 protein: CSAGQPYTEAFF
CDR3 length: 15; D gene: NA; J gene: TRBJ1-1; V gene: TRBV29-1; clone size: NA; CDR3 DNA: TGCAGCGTTGGGGGACTGACAGGATTGAACACTGAAGCTTTCTTT; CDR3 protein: CSVGGLTGLNTEAFF
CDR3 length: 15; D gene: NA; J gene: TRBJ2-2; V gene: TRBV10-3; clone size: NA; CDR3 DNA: TGTGCCATCAGTGGAAAAGGGGCGAACACCGGGGAGCTGTTTTTT; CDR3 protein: CAISGKGANTGELFF
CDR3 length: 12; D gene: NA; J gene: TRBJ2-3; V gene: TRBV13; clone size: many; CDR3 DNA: TGTGCCAGCAGCTTACAAACAGATACGCAGTATTTT; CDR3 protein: CASSLQTDTQYF
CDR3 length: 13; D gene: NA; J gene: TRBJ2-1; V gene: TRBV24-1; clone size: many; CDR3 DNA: TGTGCCACCAGGAAAAACTCCTACAATGAGCAGTTCTTC; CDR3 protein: CATRKNSYNEQFF
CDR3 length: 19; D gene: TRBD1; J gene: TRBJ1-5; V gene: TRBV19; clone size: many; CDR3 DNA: TGTGCCAGTAGTAACCTACGAGGACAGGGCCTTGTAAGCAATCAGCCCCAGCATTTT; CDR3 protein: CASSNLRGQGLVSNQPQHF
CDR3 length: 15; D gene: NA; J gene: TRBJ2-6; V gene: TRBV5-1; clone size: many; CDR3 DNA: TGCGCCAGCAGCTTGAGGCTCTCTGGGGCCAACGTCCTGACTTTC; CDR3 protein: CASSLRLSGANVLTF
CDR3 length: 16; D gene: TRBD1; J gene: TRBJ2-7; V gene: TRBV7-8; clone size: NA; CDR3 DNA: TGTGCCAGCAGCTTAGTGGGGACAGATGCTTCCTACGAGCAGTACTTC; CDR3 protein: CASSLVGTDASYEQYF
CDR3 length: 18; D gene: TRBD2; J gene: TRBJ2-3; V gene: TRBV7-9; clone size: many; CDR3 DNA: TGTGCCAGCAGCCAAAAGCCTCGACTAGCGGGAAGCACAGATACGCAGTATTTT; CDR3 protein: CASSQKPRLAGSTDTQYF
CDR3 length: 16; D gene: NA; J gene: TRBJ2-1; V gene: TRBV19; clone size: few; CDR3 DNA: TGTGCCAGTAGTATAATTTTGAGGAGCTCCTACAATGAGCAGTTCTTC; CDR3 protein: CASSIILRSSYNEQFF
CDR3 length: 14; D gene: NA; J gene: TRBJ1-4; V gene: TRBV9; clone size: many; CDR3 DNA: TGTGCCAGCAGCGTAGGAGGGGCTAATGAAAAACTGTTTTTT; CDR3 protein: CASSVGGANEKLFF
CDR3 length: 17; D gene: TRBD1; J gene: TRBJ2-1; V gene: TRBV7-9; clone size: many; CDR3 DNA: TGTGCCAGCAGCTTAAAAGCCGGGACAGGGGTTTACAATGAGCAGTTCTTC; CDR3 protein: CASSLKAGTGVYNEQFF